Following are 18 T cell receptor beta chains from one sample sequenced in a study of liver allograft versus peripheral blood T cells (dated by TCRdb to 2018 to 2021). A note on the overall study: T cell receptor repertoires present within transplanted livers were compared with repertoires in the peripheral blood of liver transplant recipients.

Sequencing instrument: Illumina MiSeq. TCRdb reprocessed the public reads (quality trimming at Q25 with fastp, clone calling with MiXCR) and kept in-frame beta chains. Each CDR3 protein appears once, grouped with its most common genes and DNA. In all, the sample holds approximately 3,700 distinct CDR3 sequences, and about 16% of those were seen once. In total, the top ten clones hold 15% to 20% of the sample. The receptor set was obtained from a human patient who had a liver transplant. Where a transplant has occurred, the graft donor may have supplied some of the T cells.

In its sample, this clonotype was seen many times. The rearrangement joins TRBV3-1 to TRBJ1-5, with D perhaps matching TRBD1 (6 bases). This CDR3 has 15 amino acids. From germline, CDR1 is LGHDT and CDR2 YNNKEL (reference sequence). V was clipped by 0 bases and J by 3 bases, with 9 bases between them. Written as DNA, the CDR3 is TGTGCCAGCAGCCAAGACTGGGACAACAATCAGCCCCAGCATTTT. Amino acids: CASSQDWDNNQPQHF.

Relative to its sample, this clonotype is medium-sized (0.01 to 0.1%). This chain links TRBV20-1 with TRBJ2-7, with D possibly matching TRBD1 (6 bases). V was trimmed by 6 bases and J by 5 bases, leaving 14 bases between them. Germline V lookup: CDR1 DFQATT, CDR2 SNEGSKA (reference sequence). This CDR3 region has 12 residues. CDR3 protein: CSAIQGSDEQYF. CDR3 bases: TGCAGTGCCATCCAGGGGAGCGACGAGCAGTACTTC.

This clonotype is labeled medium-sized. The chain has TRBV6-1 and TRBJ2-1, with D hard to call. This CDR3 region has 14 residues. Trimming shortened V by 2 bases and J by 6 bases, and 11 bases separated the two germline ends. Germline V gene lookup returns CDR1 MNHNS and CDR2 SASEGT. The CDR3 loop is CASSERVTVNEQFF. DNA of the CDR3: TGTGCCAGCAGTGAACGGGTGACGGTCAATGAGCAGTTCTTC.

In its sample, this clonotype is medium-sized. The rearrangement uses TRBV6-5 and TRBJ1-6; tentatively, D is TRBD1 (5 bases). Trimming shortened V by 6 bases and J by 8 bases, and 14 bases separated the two germline ends. This CDR3 comprises 14 residues. Germline V gives CDR1 MNHEY, CDR2 SVGAGI. CDR3 sequence (DNA): TGTGCCAGCAGGATCGGGACTCGGGATTCACCCCTCCACTTT. Translation: CASRIGTRDSPLHF.

By proportion, this clonotype is medium-sized. This chain uses TRBV30 with TRBJ1-5; a possible D gene is TRBD1 (5 bases). CDR1 and CDR2 (germline): GTSNPN, SVGIG (reference sequence). The V gene lost 2 bases and the J gene lost 0 bases, with 11 bases spanning the gap. This CDR3 has 15 amino acids. The CDR3 region has the DNA TGTGCCTGGAGTTCGGACACGATTAGCAATCAGCCCCAGCATTTT. Protein sequence: CAWSSDTISNQPQHF.

The chain links TRBV14 to TRBJ2-3; 11 bases match TRBD1. The CDR3 covers 17 residues. J gave up 4 bases and V 2 bases, and 8 bases lay outside the gene matches. Germline CDR1 is SGHDN and CDR2 is FVKESK. The CDR3 protein is CASSQWMGQGDSDTQYF. CDR3 nucleotide sequence: TGTGCCAGCAGCCAATGGATGGGACAGGGGGATTCAGATACGCAGTATTTT.

This clonotype is judged medium-sized. V is TRBV15 and J is TRBJ1-3; possibly TRBD1 for D (6 bases). V was shortened by 5 bases and J by 2 bases, with 13 bases between the two germline ends. Germline values: CDR1 LNHNV, CDR2 YYDKDF (reference sequence). CDR3 length: 15 amino acids. The CDR3 is CATSEGSGAGNTIYF. DNA of the CDR3: TGTGCCACCAGCGAAGGTTCAGGGGCTGGAAACACCATATATTTT.

The V gene is TRBV2, the J gene TRBJ1-2, with 8 bases that match TRBD1. Germline V gene lookup returns CDR1 SNHLY and CDR2 FYNNEI. J lost 3 bases, V lost 3 bases, and 3 bases had no gene match. The CDR3 is 14 residues long. The CDR3 protein is CASSERTGHYGYTF. The CDR3, as DNA: TGTGCCAGCAGTGAGCGGACAGGGCACTATGGCTACACCTTC. The variable domain in full, with the rest retrieved from reference TRBV2 and TRBJ1-2, is EPEVTQTPSHQVTQMGQEVILRCVPISNHLYFYWYRQILGQKVEFLVSFYNNEISEKSEIFDDQFSVERPDGSNFTLKIRSTKLEDSAMYFCASSERTGHYGYTFGSGTRLTVV.

Sample share makes this clonotype medium-sized (0.01 to 0.1%). The rearrangement joins TRBV28 to TRBJ2-3; 7 bases agree with TRBD2. Germline V gives CDR1 MDHEN, CDR2 SYDVKM. The CDR3 is 16 residues long. Trimming removed 3 bases from V and 2 bases from J; junction bases left unmatched: 8. CDR3 nucleotide sequence: TGTGCCAGCAGTTTTGGGGGGGGGACGTCCACAGATACGCAGTATTTT. Its protein is CASSFGGGTSTDTQYF.

This clonotype was counted only a few times. The chain links TRBV3-1 to TRBJ2-7, with D unresolved. Germline CDR1 and CDR2: LGHDT and YNNKEL (reference sequence). The V gene lost 1 base and the J gene lost 5 bases, with 12 bases spanning the gap. The CDR3 covers 14 residues. The chain's CDR3 is CASSQVGGVNEQYF. CDR3 coding DNA: TGTGCCAGCAGCCAAGTCGGTGGGGTCAACGAGCAGTACTTC.

This clonotype was detected ten times or more. This chain joins TRBV11-2 and TRBJ1-4; no reliable D call. The germline gives CDR1 SGHAT, CDR2 FQNNGV. CDR3 length: 17 residues. V was trimmed by 5 bases and J by 0 bases, leaving 16 bases between them. The CDR3 DNA follows: TGTGCCAGCAGCGGGTGGGGAACAGTTTCAACTAATGAAAAACTGTTTTTT. It codes for CASSGWGTVSTNEKLFF. Full variable domain (rest looked up from reference TRBV11-2 and TRBJ1-4): EAGVAQSPRYKIIEKRQSVAFWCNPISGHATLYWYQQILGQGPKLLIQFQNNGVVDDSQLPKDRFSAERLKGVDSTLKIQPAKLEDSAVYLCASSGWGTVSTNEKLFFGSGTQLSVL.

By share, this clonotype ranks as medium-sized. V usage is TRBV11-1 and J usage is TRBJ2-1; maybe TRBD1 (5 bases). The CDR3 loop spans 15 amino acids. V was shortened by 5 bases and J by 1 base, with 12 bases between the two germline ends. Germline CDR1 is SGHAT and CDR2 is FQDESV (reference sequence). The CDR3 is CASSPGQGSYNEQFF. The CDR3, as DNA: TGTGCCAGCAGCCCTGGACAAGGATCCTACAATGAGCAGTTCTTC.

Within the sample, this clonotype is medium-sized. The rearrangement links TRBV27 to TRBJ2-7; maybe TRBD1 (5 bases). Germline loops: CDR1 MNHEY, CDR2 SMNVEV (reference sequence). Trimming took 4 bases from V and 4 from J, leaving 17 bases between them. This CDR3 contains 15 residues. CDR3 DNA: TGTGCCAGCAGTTCCGGGTGGGGCAGGTTATACGAGCAGTACTTC. Residues: CASSSGWGRLYEQYF.

By sample fraction, this clonotype is medium-sized. CDR3 protein: CASSLLHDRTYNEQFF. CDR3 nucleotide sequence: TGTGCCAGCAGCTTACTACACGACAGGACATACAATGAGCAGTTCTTC. This chain connects TRBV6-1 to TRBJ2-1, with D perhaps TRBD1 (6 bases). The CDR3 contains 16 residues. Per the germline V gene, CDR1 is MNHNS and CDR2 is SASEGT. Trimming took 6 bases from V and 4 from J, leaving 19 bases between them.

This clonotype was seen ten or more times. The chain recombines TRBV28 with TRBJ2-7; 7 nucleotides agree with TRBD2. This CDR3 is 13 amino acids long. J was trimmed by 3 bases and V by 5 bases; bases with no gene match: 4. Germline V gene sequence: CDR1 MDHEN, CDR2 SYDVKM. The CDR3 region is CASSRDYYYEQYF. The CDR3 region has the DNA TGTGCCAGCAGTCGGGACTACTACTACGAGCAGTACTTC.

This clonotype appeared a few times. The V call is TRBV28, the J call TRBJ2-7, with TRBD2 matching over 10 bases. Germline V lookup: CDR1 MDHEN, CDR2 SYDVKM. CDR3 size: 20 residues. V dropped 3 bases and J dropped 1; count of bases not matched to a gene: 18. CDR3 sequence reads: CASSFPPERASSGGSYEQYF. As DNA, the CDR3 is TGTGCCAGCAGTTTTCCCCCGGAGAGGGCGTCTAGCGGGGGATCCTACGAGCAGTACTTC.

This clonotype counts as medium-sized. In nucleotides, the CDR3 is TGTGCCAGTAGCTTGGGACAGGGTTATCGCGAGCAGTACTTC. It is translated as CASSLGQGYREQYF. The chain is built from TRBV19 and TRBJ2-7; the match to TRBD1 covers 9 bases. The CDR3 is made up of 14 amino acids. V gave up 6 bases and J gave up 6 bases; unmatched junction bases: 9. The germline gives CDR1 LNHDA, CDR2 SQIVND (reference sequence).

This clonotype is deemed medium-sized. The chain combines TRBV6-5 with TRBJ2-5, with D possibly being TRBD1 or TRBD2 (5 bases each). The germline gives CDR1 MNHEY, CDR2 SVGAGI. The V end was cut by 0 bases, the J end by 5 bases, with 10 bases between. The CDR3 is made up of 14 amino acids. The CDR3 protein is CASSYSGVGETQYF. CDR3 nucleotides: TGTGCCAGCAGTTACTCGGGGGTTGGGGAGACCCAGTACTTC.